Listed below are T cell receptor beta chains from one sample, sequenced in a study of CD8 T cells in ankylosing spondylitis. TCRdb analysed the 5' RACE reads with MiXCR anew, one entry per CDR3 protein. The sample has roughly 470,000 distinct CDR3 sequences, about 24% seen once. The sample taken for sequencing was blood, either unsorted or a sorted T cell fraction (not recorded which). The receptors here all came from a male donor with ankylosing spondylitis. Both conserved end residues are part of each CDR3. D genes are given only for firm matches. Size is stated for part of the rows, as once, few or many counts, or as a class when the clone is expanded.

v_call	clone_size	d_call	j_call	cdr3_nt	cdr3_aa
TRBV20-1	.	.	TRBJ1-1	TGCAGTGCTAGAGTTCAGCAGGGCGCGAACACTGAAGCTTTCTTT	CSARVQQGANTEAFF
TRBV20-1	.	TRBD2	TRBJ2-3	TGCAGTGCTAGTCAGGGACTACCGTCGGATACGCAGTATTTT	CSASQGLPSDTQYF
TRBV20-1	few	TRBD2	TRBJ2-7	TGCAGTGCCAGCTTCATAGCGGGAGGGCAGTACTTC	CSASFIAGGQYF
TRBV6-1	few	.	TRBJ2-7	TGTGCCTGCAGGCCTCGGGTTTCCTACGAGCAGTACTTC	CACRPRVSYEQYF
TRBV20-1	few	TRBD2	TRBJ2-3	TGCAGTGCTAGTGCTAGCGGAATCGGCACAGATACGCAGTATTTT	CSASASGIGTDTQYF
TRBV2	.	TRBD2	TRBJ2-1	TGTGCCAGCAGTGAAATCAGGGCTAGCGGTCACAATGAGCAGTTCTTC	CASSEIRASGHNEQFF
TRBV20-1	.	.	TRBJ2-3	TGCAGTGCTAGTGCACTAGCCCCCTACACAGATACGCAGTATTTT	CSASALAPYTDTQYF
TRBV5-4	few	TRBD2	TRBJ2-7	TGTGCCAGCAGCTTGGAAGGTAGCGGGAGTTACGAGCAGTACTTC	CASSLEGSGSYEQYF
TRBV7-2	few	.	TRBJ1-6	TGTGCCAGCAGCTTATGGGGAAGGAATTCACCCCTCCACTTT	CASSLWGRNSPLHF
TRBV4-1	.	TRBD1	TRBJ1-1	TGCGCCAGCAGCCCTATCGACAGGGCAGACACTGAAGCTTTCTTT	CASSPIDRADTEAFF
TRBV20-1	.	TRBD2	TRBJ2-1	TGCAGTGCTCCCGGACTAGGCAATGAGCAGTTCTTC	CSAPGLGNEQFF
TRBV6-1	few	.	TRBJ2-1	TGTGCCAGCAGGTGGGATGGGACCTCCTACAATGAGCAGTTCTTC	CASRWDGTSYNEQFF
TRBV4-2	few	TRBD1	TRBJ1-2	TGTGCCAGCAGATCTACCGGGACAGGGACGTACAATGGCTACACCTTC	CASRSTGTGTYNGYTF
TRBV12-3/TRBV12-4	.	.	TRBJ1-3	TGTGCCTTCGGGAGCTCTGGAAACACCATATATTTT	CAFGSSGNTIYF
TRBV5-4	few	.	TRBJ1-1	TGTGCCAGCAGCTTGTCGGAGGGGACCACTGAAGCTTTCTTT	CASSLSEGTTEAFF
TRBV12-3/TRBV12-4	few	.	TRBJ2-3	TGTGCCAGCAGCCAGCAACCAATTAGCACAGATACGCAGTATTTT	CASSQQPISTDTQYF